Following are 18 T cell receptor beta chains from one sample sequenced in a study of spatial heterogeneity in lung cancer. TCRdb re-analysed the 5' RACE reads in MiXCR, keeping a single row per CDR3 protein. Of about 100,000 distinct CDR3 sequences listed, around 19% are singletons. Indicated time point: blood at routine non-recurrence follow-up after resection. The source material was PBMCs, sampled at follow-up. Receptor source: a male donor with early-stage non-small cell lung cancer.

The chain couples TRBV14 to TRBJ2-1, with 8 bases lining up with TRBD1. The V gene end was trimmed by 4 bases and the J gene end by 5 bases; junction bases not matched to a gene: 10. Germline V gene sequence: CDR1 SGHDN, CDR2 FVKESK. The CDR3 length is 16 residues. The CDR3 DNA reads as TGTGCCAGCAGCCCCGTAAGGGGACAGGCAAACAATGAGCAGTTCTTC. It is translated as CASSPVRGQANNEQFF.

V gene TRBV18 combines with J gene TRBJ2-7; 10 bases line up with TRBD1. V was clipped by 6 bases and J by 7 bases; unmatched bases: 3. The CDR3 length is 12 residues. The V gene's germline CDR1 is KGHSH and CDR2 LQKENI. The chain's CDR3 is CASSRDRGEQYF. The CDR3 region has the DNA TGTGCCAGCTCGAGGGACAGGGGAGAGCAGTACTTC. The full variable domain, in which reference TRBV18 and TRBJ2-7 provide the parts outside the CDR3, is NAGVMQNPRHLVRRRGQEARLRCSPMKGHSHVYWYRQLPEEGLKFMVYLQKENIIDESGMPKERFSAEFPKEGPSILRIQQVVRGDSAAYFCASSRDRGEQYFGPGTRLTVT.

The V and J genes are TRBV6-4 and TRBJ2-1, with D possibly being TRBD2 (6 bases). CDR3 length equals 15 residues. From germline, CDR1 is MRHNA and CDR2 SNTAGT. With 4 bases removed from V and 0 bases from J, the gap between germline ends came to 10 bases. In DNA, the CDR3 is TGTGCCAGCAGTGCTAGCGAGAGCTCCTACAATGAGCAGTTCTTC. It specifies CASSASESSYNEQFF.

V usage is TRBV12-3 or TRBV12-4 and J usage is TRBJ2-2, with 8 bases lining up with TRBD1. The CDR3 totals 16 residues. V shed 2 bases and J 2 bases; nucleotides not matched to a gene: 4. CDR3 nucleotides: TGTGCCAGCAGTTTATATGGACAGGGAAACACCGGGGAGCTGTTTTTT. It codes for CASSLYGQGNTGELFF.

The chain has TRBV4-1 and TRBJ1-1; no firm D call. The germline V gene encodes CDR1 MGHRA and CDR2 YSYEKL. The CDR3 length is 15 residues. Trimming shortened V by 1 base and J by 0 bases, and 9 bases separated the two germline ends. The CDR3 DNA is TGCGCCAGCAGCCAAGGCCCAGCTATGAACACTGAAGCTTTCTTT. Its protein product is CASSQGPAMNTEAFF.

This clonotype appeared many times. The gene calls are TRBV5-1 and TRBJ2-4; D gene unclear. V lost 3 bases to trimming and J lost 7 bases, with 20 bases between them. This CDR3 contains 16 residues. CDR1 is SGHRS, CDR2 YFSETQ, per germline. For the CDR3, the DNA is TGCGCCAGCAGCTATGGGGTTACTCGACCTAATAACATTCAGTACTTC. It is translated as CASSYGVTRPNNIQYF.

Turning to this clonotype: This may stem from a read error, because a much larger clone lies one nucleotide away. The V call is TRBV6-6, the J call TRBJ2-5, with D possibly TRBD1 on 5 matching bases. Trimming took 0 bases from V and 6 from J, leaving 14 bases between them. CDR1 and CDR2 from the germline V gene are MNHNY and SVGAGI (reference sequence). The CDR3 has 15 residues. CDR3 nucleotides: TGTGCCAGCAGTTACTCCGGTTCAGGGCAACAGACCCAGTACTTC. The encoded protein is CASSYSGSGQQTQYF.

This chain links TRBV6-1 with TRBJ2-3, with 11 bases identical to TRBD2. V lost 8 bases, J lost 5 bases, and 3 bases stayed unmatched. Germline V CDR1 and CDR2: MNHNS, SASEGT. CDR3 length: 13 amino acids. CDR3 amino acids: CASLLAGEDTQYF. CDR3 nucleotides: TGTGCCAGCTTACTAGCGGGAGAAGATACGCAGTATTTT.

This chain uses TRBV4-2 with TRBJ2-5, with D unresolved. Germline V gene data show CDR1 as LGHNA and CDR2 as YNFKEQ. Trimming removed 3 bases at V and 1 base at J, with 12 bases between. The CDR3 extends over 15 amino acids. CDR3 region: CASSQGFTGQETQYF. In DNA form, the CDR3 reads TGTGCCAGCAGCCAGGGTTTCACGGGCCAAGAGACCCAGTACTTC.

V and J are TRBV15 and TRBJ1-6; no reliable D call. The CDR3 totals 16 residues. The ends were cut back, 0 bases at V and 7 bases at J, with 13 bases in the middle. Germline CDR1 LNHNV, CDR2 YYDKDF (reference sequence). The CDR3 nucleotides read TGTGCCACCAGCAGAGAAAAACTGGGAACGAATTCACCCCTCCACTTT. This translates into CATSREKLGTNSPLHF.

This clonotype was seen a handful of times. The gene calls are TRBV5-1 and TRBJ2-1; the match to TRBD2 covers 8 bases. Germline CDR1 is SGHRS and CDR2 is YFSETQ. The CDR3 spans 15 residues. Unmatched junction bases numbered 10, after V lost 4 bases and J lost 7 bases. The CDR3 protein is CASSQWTSRYNEQFF. The CDR3 coding sequence is TGCGCCAGCAGCCAATGGACTAGCAGGTATAATGAGCAGTTCTTC. The full variable domain, with the rest looked up from reference TRBV5-1 and TRBJ2-1, is KAGVTQTPRYLIKTRGQQVTLSCSPISGHRSVSWYQQTPGQGLQFLFEYFSETQRNKGNFPGRFSGRQFSNSRSEMNVSTLELGDSALYLCASSQWTSRYNEQFFGPGTRLTVL.

The chain has TRBV9 and TRBJ2-2; D call uncertain. CDR1 and CDR2 (germline): SGDLS, YYNGEE. Between the trimmed V and J ends, which lost 0 bases and 6 bases, there was a span of 3 bases. CDR3 size: 12 residues. CDR3: CASSVVPGELFF. CDR3 bases: TGTGCCAGCAGCGTAGTTCCCGGGGAGCTGTTTTTT.

The chain combines TRBV20-1 with TRBJ2-3; maybe TRBD2 (5 bases). This CDR3 spans 17 amino acids. Per the germline V gene, CDR1 is DFQATT and CDR2 is SNEGSKA (reference sequence). V dropped 5 bases and J dropped 5 bases, with 26 bases sitting between them. The CDR3 nucleotides are TGCAGTGCTCAGACCTTAAAACACTGGGGAGCAGTAGATACGCAGTATTTT. Encoded protein: CSAQTLKHWGAVDTQYF.

Only a few counts were recorded for this clonotype. The chain employs TRBV5-1 and TRBJ2-5; no clear D gene. This CDR3 spans 12 amino acids. Germline CDR1 is SGHRS and CDR2 is YFSETQ. Trimming removed 4 bases from V and 5 bases from J, with 9 bases in between. CDR3 sequence reads: CASSPLGETQYF. Written as DNA, the CDR3 is TGCGCCAGCAGCCCCCTGGGGGAGACCCAGTACTTC.

The chain uses TRBV20-1 and TRBJ2-1; D remains unclear. CDR3 size: 10 residues. Trimming pared 3 bases from V and 7 bases from J, leaving 4 bases between. Per the germline V gene, CDR1 is DFQATT and CDR2 is SNEGSKA (reference sequence). CDR3 nucleotides: TGCAGTGCTAGCGTGAATGAGCAGTTCTTC. Residues: CSASVNEQFF.

This clonotype occurred a few times. This chain links TRBV7-9 with TRBJ1-5; 7 bases line up with TRBD1. Germline V gene data show CDR1 as SEHNR and CDR2 as FQNEAQ (reference sequence). This CDR3 has 16 amino acids. V trimming: 1 base; J trimming: 2 bases; junction bases outside the gene matches: 5. CDR3 DNA: TGTGCCAGCAGCTTAGTAACAGGGGTTCGCAATCAGCCCCAGCATTTT. It translates to CASSLVTGVRNQPQHF.

This clonotype has just a few counts. This chain connects TRBV7-2 to TRBJ2-1; possible D gene TRBD2, 6 bases. The CDR3 runs 16 residues. CDR1 and CDR2 from the germline V gene are SGHTA and FQGNSA. Trimming pared 1 base from V and 4 bases from J, leaving 14 bases between. CDR3 protein: CASSLVSAGIYNEQFF. The DNA of the CDR3 is TGTGCCAGCAGCTTAGTGTCTGCGGGGATTTACAATGAGCAGTTCTTC.

The J gene is TRBJ1-2, the V gene TRBV7-9; no definite D call. From germline, CDR1 is SEHNR and CDR2 FQNEAQ (reference sequence). CDR3 size: 16 residues. Trimming cost V 3 bases and J 4 bases, with 18 bases left between them. The DNA of the CDR3 is TGTGCCAGCAGCTTTGACGCGCTGGAAGTGCTCTATGGCTACACCTTC. Amino acid sequence: CASSFDALEVLYGYTF. Full variable domain (rest looked up from reference TRBV7-9 and TRBJ1-2): DTGVSQNPRHKITKRGQNVTFRCDPISEHNRLYWYRQTLGQGPEFLTYFQNEAQLEKSRLLSDRFSAERPKGSFSTLEIQRTEQGDSAMYLCASSFDALEVLYGYTFGSGTRLTVV.